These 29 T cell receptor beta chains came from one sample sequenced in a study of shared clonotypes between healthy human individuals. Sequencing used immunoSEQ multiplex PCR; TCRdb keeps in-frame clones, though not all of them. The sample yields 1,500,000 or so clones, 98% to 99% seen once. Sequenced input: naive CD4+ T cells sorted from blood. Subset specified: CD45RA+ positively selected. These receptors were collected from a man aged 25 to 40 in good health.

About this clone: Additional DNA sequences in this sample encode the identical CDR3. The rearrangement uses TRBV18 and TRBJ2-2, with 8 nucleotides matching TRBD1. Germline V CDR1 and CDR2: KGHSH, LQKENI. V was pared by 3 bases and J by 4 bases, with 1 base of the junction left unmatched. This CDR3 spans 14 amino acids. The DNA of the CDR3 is TGTGCCAGCTCACCTCAGGGGGCCACCGGGGAGCTGTTTTTT. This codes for CASSPQGATGELFF.

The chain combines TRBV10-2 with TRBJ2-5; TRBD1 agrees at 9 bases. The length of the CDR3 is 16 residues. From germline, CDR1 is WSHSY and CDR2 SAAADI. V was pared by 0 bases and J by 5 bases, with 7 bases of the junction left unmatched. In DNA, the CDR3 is TGCGCCAGCAGTGAGTCGACATGGGACAGGGCTGAGACCCAGTACTTC. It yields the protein CASSESTWDRAETQYF.

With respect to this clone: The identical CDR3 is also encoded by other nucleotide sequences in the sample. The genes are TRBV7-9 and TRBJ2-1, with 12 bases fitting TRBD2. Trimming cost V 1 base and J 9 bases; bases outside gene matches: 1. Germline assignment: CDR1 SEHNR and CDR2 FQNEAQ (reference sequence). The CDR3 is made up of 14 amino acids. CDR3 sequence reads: CASSLEGLAGEQFF. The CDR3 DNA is TGTGCCAGCAGCTTAGAGGGACTAGCGGGTGAGCAGTTCTTC.

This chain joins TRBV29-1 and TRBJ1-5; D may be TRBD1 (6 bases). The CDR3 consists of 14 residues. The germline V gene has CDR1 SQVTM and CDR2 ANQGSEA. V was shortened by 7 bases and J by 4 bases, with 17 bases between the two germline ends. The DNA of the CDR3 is TGCAGCGCTGGGACACCGGATGGGAATCAGCCCCAGCATTTT. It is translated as CSAGTPDGNQPQHF.

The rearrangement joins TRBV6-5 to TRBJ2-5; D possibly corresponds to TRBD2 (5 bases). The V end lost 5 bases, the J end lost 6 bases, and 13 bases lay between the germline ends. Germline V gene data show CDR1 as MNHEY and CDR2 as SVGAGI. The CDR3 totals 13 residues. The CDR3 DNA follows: TGTGCCAGCAGTCCAGCGGTAGATAAGACCCAGTACTTC. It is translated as CASSPAVDKTQYF.

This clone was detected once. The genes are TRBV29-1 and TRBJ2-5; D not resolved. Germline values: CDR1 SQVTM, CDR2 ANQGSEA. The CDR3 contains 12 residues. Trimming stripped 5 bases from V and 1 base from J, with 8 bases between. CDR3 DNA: TGCAGCGTTCGTAGGAGCCAAGAGACCCAGTACTTC. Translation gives CSVRRSQETQYF.

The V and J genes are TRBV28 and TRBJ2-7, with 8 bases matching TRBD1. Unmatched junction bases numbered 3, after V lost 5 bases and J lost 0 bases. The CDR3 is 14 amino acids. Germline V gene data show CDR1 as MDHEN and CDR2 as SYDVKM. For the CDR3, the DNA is TGTGCCAGCAGTCGGGACAGGAGCTCCTACGAGCAGTACTTC. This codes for CASSRDRSSYEQYF. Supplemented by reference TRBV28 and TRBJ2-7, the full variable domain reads DVKVTQSSRYLVKRTGEKVFLECVQDMDHENMFWYRQDPGLGLRLIYFSYDVKMKEKGDIPEGYSVSREKKERFSLILESASTNQTSMYLCASSRDRSSYEQYFGPGTRLTVT.

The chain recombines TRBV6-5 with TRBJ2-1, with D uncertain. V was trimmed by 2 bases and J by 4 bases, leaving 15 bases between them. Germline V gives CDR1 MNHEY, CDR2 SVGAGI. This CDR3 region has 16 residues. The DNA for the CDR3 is TGTGCCAGCAGTTACCAGCCCAGGCGAGAATACAATGAGCAGTTCTTC. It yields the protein CASSYQPRREYNEQFF.

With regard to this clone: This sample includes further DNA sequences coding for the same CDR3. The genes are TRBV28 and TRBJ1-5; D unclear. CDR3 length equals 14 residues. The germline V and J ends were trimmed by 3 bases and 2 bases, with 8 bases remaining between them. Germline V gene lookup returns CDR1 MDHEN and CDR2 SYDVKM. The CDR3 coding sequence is TGTGCCAGCAGTTTGATCGGGGGCAATCAGCCCCAGCATTTT. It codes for CASSLIGGNQPQHF.

The CDR3 region has the DNA TGCGCCAGCAGCTTGATTGACCGAGACCAAGAGACCCAGTACTTC. Amino acids: CASSLIDRDQETQYF. The chain carries TRBV5-1 and TRBJ2-5, with no clear D. Germline CDR1 reads SGHRS; CDR2 reads YFSETQ. This CDR3 spans 15 amino acids. Trimming removed 1 base at V and 0 bases at J, with 10 bases between.

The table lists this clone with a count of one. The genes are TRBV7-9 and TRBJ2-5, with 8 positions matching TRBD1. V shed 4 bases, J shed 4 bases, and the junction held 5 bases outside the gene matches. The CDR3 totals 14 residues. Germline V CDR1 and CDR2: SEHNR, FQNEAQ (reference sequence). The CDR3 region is CASSSPGGGETQYF. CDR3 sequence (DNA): TGTGCCAGCAGCTCCCCAGGGGGCGGAGAGACCCAGTACTTC.

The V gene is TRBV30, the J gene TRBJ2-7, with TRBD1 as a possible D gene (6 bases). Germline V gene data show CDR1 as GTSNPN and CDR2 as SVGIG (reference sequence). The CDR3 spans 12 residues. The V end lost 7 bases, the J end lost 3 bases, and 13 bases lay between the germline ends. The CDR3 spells CASDSLDYEQYF. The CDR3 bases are TGTGCCTCGGACAGTTTGGACTACGAGCAGTACTTC.

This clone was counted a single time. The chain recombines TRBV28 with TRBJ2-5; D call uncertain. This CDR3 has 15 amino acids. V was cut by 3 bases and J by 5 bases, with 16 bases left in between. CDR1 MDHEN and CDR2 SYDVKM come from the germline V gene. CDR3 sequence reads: CASSFLLGGTETQYF. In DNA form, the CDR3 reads TGTGCCAGCAGTTTTCTCCTGGGTGGTACCGAGACCCAGTACTTC. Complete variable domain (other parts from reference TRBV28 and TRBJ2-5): DVKVTQSSRYLVKRTGEKVFLECVQDMDHENMFWYRQDPGLGLRLIYFSYDVKMKEKGDIPEGYSVSREKKERFSLILESASTNQTSMYLCASSFLLGGTETQYFGPGTRLLVL.

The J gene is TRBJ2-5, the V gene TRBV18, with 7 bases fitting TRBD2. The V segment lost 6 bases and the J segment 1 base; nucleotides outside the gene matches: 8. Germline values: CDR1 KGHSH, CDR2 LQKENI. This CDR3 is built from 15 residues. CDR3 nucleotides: TGTGCCAGCTCTCGAGATACTAGCGTCCAAGAGACCCAGTACTTC. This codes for CASSRDTSVQETQYF.

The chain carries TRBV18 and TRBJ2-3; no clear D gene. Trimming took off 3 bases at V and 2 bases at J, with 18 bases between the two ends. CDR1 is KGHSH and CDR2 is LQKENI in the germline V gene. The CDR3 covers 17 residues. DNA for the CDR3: TGTGCCAGCTCACCGATCCAGGCCGGAACCTACACAGATACGCAGTATTTT. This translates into CASSPIQAGTYTDTQYF.

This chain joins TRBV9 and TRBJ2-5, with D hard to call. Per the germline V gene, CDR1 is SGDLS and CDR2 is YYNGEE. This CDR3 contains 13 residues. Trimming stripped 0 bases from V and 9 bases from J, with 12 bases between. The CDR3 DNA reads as TGTGCCAGCAGCGTAGACGTGCGCTCGGCCCAGTACTTC. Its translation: CASSVDVRSAQYF.

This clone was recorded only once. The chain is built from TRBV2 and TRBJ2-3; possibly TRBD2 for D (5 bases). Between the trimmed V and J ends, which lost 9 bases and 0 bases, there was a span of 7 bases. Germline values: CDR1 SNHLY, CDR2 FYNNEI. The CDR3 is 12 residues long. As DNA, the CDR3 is TGTGCCAGAGCGGCTAGCACAGATACGCAGTATTTT. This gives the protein CARAASTDTQYF.

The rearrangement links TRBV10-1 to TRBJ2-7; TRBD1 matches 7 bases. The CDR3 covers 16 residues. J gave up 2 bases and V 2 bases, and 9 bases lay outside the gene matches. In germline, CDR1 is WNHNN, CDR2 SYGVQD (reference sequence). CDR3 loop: CASSENRGGPTYEQYF. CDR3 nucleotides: TGCGCCAGCAGTGAGAACAGGGGCGGACCTACCTACGAGCAGTACTTC.

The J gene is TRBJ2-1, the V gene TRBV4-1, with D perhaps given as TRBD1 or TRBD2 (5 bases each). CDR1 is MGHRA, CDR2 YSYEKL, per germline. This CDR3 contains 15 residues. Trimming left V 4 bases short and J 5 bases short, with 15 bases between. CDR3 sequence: CASSPTGAKDNEQFF. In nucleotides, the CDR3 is TGCGCCAGCAGCCCTACCGGGGCCAAGGACAATGAGCAGTTCTTC.

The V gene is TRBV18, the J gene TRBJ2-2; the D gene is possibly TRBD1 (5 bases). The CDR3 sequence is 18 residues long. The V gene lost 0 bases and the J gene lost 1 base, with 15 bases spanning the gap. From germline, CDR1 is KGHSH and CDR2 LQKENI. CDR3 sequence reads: CASSPPGSQGRNTGELFF. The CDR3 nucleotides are TGTGCCAGCTCACCACCGGGCTCGCAGGGTCGGAACACCGGGGAGCTGTTTTTT.

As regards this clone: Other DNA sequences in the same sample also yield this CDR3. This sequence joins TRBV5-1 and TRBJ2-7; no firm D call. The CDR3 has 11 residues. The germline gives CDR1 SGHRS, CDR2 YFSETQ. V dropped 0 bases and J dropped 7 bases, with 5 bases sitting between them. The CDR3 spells CASSLGREQYF. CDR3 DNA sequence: TGCGCCAGCAGCTTGGGTAGGGAGCAGTACTTC.

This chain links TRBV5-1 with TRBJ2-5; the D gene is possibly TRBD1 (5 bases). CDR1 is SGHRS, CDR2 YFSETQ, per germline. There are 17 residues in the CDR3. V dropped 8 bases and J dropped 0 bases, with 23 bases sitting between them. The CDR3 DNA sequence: TGCGCCAGTAATCAAGAGCCCCTTGGACACAACCAAGAGACCCAGTACTTC. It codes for CASNQEPLGHNQETQYF.

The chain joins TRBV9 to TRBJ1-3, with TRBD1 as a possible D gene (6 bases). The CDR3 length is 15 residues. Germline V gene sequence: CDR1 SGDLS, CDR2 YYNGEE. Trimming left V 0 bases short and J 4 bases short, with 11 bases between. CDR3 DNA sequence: TGTGCCAGCAGCGTAGGGACCGACAGGGGAAACACCATATATTTT. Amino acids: CASSVGTDRGNTIYF.

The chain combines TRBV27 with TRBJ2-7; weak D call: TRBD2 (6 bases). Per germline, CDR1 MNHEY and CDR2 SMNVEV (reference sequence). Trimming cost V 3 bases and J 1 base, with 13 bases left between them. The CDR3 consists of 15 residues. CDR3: CASSFLPGESYEQYF. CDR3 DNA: TGTGCCAGCAGTTTTCTCCCGGGAGAGTCCTACGAGCAGTACTTC.

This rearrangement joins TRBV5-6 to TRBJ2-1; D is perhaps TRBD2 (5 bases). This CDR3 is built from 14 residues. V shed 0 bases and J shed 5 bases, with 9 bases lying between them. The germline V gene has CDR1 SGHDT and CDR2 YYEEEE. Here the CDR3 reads CASSLDLRDNEQFF. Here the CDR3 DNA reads TGTGCCAGCAGCTTGGATTTGCGGGACAATGAGCAGTTCTTC.

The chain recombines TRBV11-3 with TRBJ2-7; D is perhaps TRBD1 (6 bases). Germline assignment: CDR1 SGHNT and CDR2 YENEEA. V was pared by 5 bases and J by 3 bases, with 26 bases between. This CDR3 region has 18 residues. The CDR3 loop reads CASSQLGRGKLILYEQYF. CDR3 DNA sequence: TGTGCCAGCAGCCAACTGGGCAGGGGCAAACTCATCCTCTACGAGCAGTACTTC.

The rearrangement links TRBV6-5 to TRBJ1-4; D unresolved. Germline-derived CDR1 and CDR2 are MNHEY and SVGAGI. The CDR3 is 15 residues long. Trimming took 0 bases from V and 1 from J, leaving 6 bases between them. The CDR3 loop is CASSYSSRTNEKLFF. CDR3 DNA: TGTGCCAGCAGTTACTCCAGTCGAACTAATGAAAAACTGTTTTTT.

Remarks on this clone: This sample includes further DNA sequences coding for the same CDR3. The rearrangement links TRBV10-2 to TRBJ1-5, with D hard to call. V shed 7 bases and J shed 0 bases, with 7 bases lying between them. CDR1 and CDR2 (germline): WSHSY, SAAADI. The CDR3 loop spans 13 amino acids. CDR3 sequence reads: CASTSFSNQPQHF. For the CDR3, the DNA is TGCGCCAGCACCTCTTTTAGCAATCAGCCCCAGCATTTT.

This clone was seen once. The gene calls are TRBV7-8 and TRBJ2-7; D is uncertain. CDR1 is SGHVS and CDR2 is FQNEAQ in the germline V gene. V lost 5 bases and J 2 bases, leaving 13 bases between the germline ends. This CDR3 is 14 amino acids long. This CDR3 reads CASSPNPATYEQYF. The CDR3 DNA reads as TGTGCCAGCAGCCCCAACCCAGCTACCTACGAGCAGTACTTC.